The 22 T cell receptor beta chains below all came from one sample that was sequenced in a study of cytomegalovirus exposure and HLA in healthy donors. PCR primers comprised 60 Vbeta and 13 Jbeta primers. The protocol was immunoSEQ multiplex PCR, while the TCRdb copy is restricted to in-frame clones and leaves out a portion. Seen in this sample are more than 85,000 clones; the ten most common clones hold about 5.5%. Sequenced: PBMCs. All receptors come from a girl between 10 and 17 years old in good health and CMV-seropositive.

This CDR3 is CASIGGETYEQYV. The CDR3 bases are TGCGCCTCTATTGGGGGGGAGACCTACGAGCAGTACGTC. The rearrangement links TRBV10-1 to TRBJ2-7; 7 positions match TRBD2. Germline CDR1 and CDR2: WNHNN and SYGVQD (reference sequence). The CDR3 covers 13 residues. V trimming: 11 bases; J trimming: 2 bases; junction bases outside the gene matches: 9.

On this clone itself: The junction does not match germline at one end; this may be a read error. This chain uses TRBV29-1 with TRBJ2-5, with D maybe TRBD1 (6 bases). The CDR3 runs 14 residues. Germline V gene data show CDR1 as SQVTM and CDR2 as ANQGSEA. CDR3 amino acids: CSVEITGTQEAQYF. The CDR3 DNA reads as TGCAGCGTTGAAATCACAGGGACCCAAGAGGCCCAGTACTTC.

The chain combines TRBV5-1 with TRBJ2-2, with D possibly matching TRBD2 (6 bases). Per the germline V gene, CDR1 is SGHRS and CDR2 is YFSETQ. This CDR3 is built from 15 residues. Trimming took off 0 bases at V and 5 bases at J, with 11 bases between the two ends. CDR3 amino acids: CASSLAAGGTGELFF. In nucleotides, the CDR3 is TGCGCCAGCAGCTTGGCCGCTGGGGGGACCGGGGAGCTGTTTTTT.

The genes are TRBV7-9 and TRBJ2-5; 8 bases match TRBD1. This CDR3 has 15 residues. CDR1 and CDR2 from the germline V gene are SEHNR and FQNEAQ (reference sequence). V lost 1 base, J lost 5 bases, and 6 bases stayed unmatched. The chain's CDR3 is CASSLGRQGTETQYF. DNA for the CDR3: TGTGCCAGCAGCTTAGGCCGACAGGGGACGGAGACCCAGTACTTC.

The chain carries TRBV10-3 and TRBJ2-7, with TRBD1 identical over 9 bases. V lost 6 bases to trimming and J lost 2 bases; unmatched junction nucleotides: 8. The germline V gene has CDR1 ENHRY and CDR2 SYGVKD. This CDR3 has 15 amino acids. The CDR3 here is CAIRDPRDRAYEQYF. For the CDR3, the DNA is TGTGCCATCAGGGACCCCAGGGACAGGGCCTACGAGCAGTACTTC.

The chain links TRBV9 to TRBJ2-7; perhaps TRBD1 as D (7 bases). Germline CDR1 reads SGDLS; CDR2 reads YYNGEE. V was shortened by 7 bases and J by 6 bases, with 20 bases between the two germline ends. The CDR3 consists of 14 residues. The CDR3 loop reads CASLGGTETSEQYF. As DNA, the CDR3 is TGTGCCAGCCTAGGAGGGACAGAGACTTCCGAGCAGTACTTC.

The genes are TRBV11-2 and TRBJ2-7; D gene unclear. This CDR3 is built from 13 residues. CDR1 and CDR2 (germline): SGHAT, FQNNGV. V was clipped by 6 bases and J by 0 bases, with 9 bases between them. CDR3 loop: CASRTSSSYEQYF. The DNA of the CDR3 is TGTGCCAGCAGAACTTCTAGCTCCTACGAGCAGTACTTC.

The CDR3 is CASRMGQGDTGELFF. CDR3 DNA: TGTGCCAGCAGAATGGGACAGGGGGACACCGGGGAGCTGTTTTTT. The chain links TRBV6-1 to TRBJ2-2; 11 nucleotides line up with TRBD1. This CDR3 is built from 15 residues. J lost 3 bases, V lost 6 bases, and 3 bases had no gene match. The germline V gene encodes CDR1 MNHNS and CDR2 SASEGT.

The chain uses TRBV7-2 and TRBJ1-4, with D possibly matching TRBD1 (5 bases). Germline CDR1 and CDR2: SGHTA and FQGNSA. The CDR3 is 15 amino acids. V lost 1 base and J 7 bases, leaving 13 bases between the germline ends. The CDR3 sequence is CASSLVFGGSEKLFF. For the CDR3, the DNA is TGTGCCAGCAGCTTAGTTTTCGGGGGGAGTGAAAAACTGTTTTTT.

This chain uses TRBV18 with TRBJ2-7; D perhaps matches TRBD1 (6 bases). Germline values: CDR1 KGHSH, CDR2 LQKENI. V was pared by 2 bases and J by 2 bases, with 10 bases between. This CDR3 spans 14 amino acids. The CDR3 here is CASSPGDIAYEQYF. DNA for the CDR3: TGTGCCAGCTCACCAGGGGACATAGCCTACGAGCAGTACTTC. Based on the CDR3 plus reference TRBV18 and TRBJ2-7, the full variable domain is NAGVMQNPRHLVRRRGQEARLRCSPMKGHSHVYWYRQLPEEGLKFMVYLQKENIIDESGMPKERFSAEFPKEGPSILRIQQVVRGDSAAYFCASSPGDIAYEQYFGPGTRLTVT.

J is TRBJ1-5 and V is TRBV28; 9 bases are a match to TRBD1. CDR3 length equals 15 residues. CDR1 is MDHEN, CDR2 SYDVKM, per germline. Germline trimming cut 6 bases from V and 7 bases from J; bases unmatched to any gene: 10. The CDR3 region has the DNA TGTGCCAGCAGGAGGACAGGGGCTAAGGAGCAGCCCCAGCATTTT. Protein product: CASRRTGAKEQPQHF. Filled out from reference TRBV28 and TRBJ1-5, the complete variable domain reads DVKVTQSSRYLVKRTGEKVFLECVQDMDHENMFWYRQDPGLGLRLIYFSYDVKMKEKGDIPEGYSVSREKKERFSLILESASTNQTSMYLCASRRTGAKEQPQHFGDGTRLSIL.

This rearrangement joins TRBV25-1 to TRBJ2-7; D not resolved. Deletions cut 3 bases from V and 3 bases from J, with 12 bases between. Germline values: CDR1 MGHDK, CDR2 SYGVNS. The CDR3 is 14 amino acids. As DNA, the CDR3 is TGTGCCAGCAGTGAGGCTGAACAGCACTACGAGCAGTACTTC. Its protein product is CASSEAEQHYEQYF.

The V call is TRBV7-2, the J call TRBJ2-5; 9 bases map to TRBD2. This CDR3 has 17 amino acids. Germline CDR1 reads SGHTA; CDR2 reads FQGNSA. Trimming removed 0 bases from V and 0 bases from J; junction bases left unmatched: 5. In DNA, the CDR3 is TGTGCCAGCAGCTTAGCGGGGCGGGGGGGCCACCAAGAGACCCAGTACTTC. Its protein is CASSLAGRGGHQETQYF.

The J gene is TRBJ1-1, the V gene TRBV6-5, with 7 bases aligning to TRBD1. Looked up from germline, CDR1 is MNHEY and CDR2 is SVGAGI. The CDR3 contains 14 residues. V lost 7 bases, J lost 3 bases, and 8 bases stayed unmatched. CDR3 in amino acids: CASTENRGHTEAFF. CDR3 bases: TGTGCCAGCACCGAAAACAGGGGCCACACTGAAGCTTTCTTT.

J is TRBJ1-4 and V is TRBV25-1; a weak D match, TRBD1 (5 bases). The V and J ends lost 4 bases and 6 bases respectively, with 12 bases between them. This CDR3 contains 14 residues. CDR1 MGHDK and CDR2 SYGVNS come from the germline V gene. Here the CDR3 reads CASSVVPGDEKLFF. CDR3 nucleotide sequence: TGTGCCAGCAGTGTCGTGCCGGGGGATGAAAAACTGTTTTTT.

This rearrangement joins TRBV19 to TRBJ1-5; tentative D call: TRBD1 (6 bases). V was trimmed by 5 bases and J by 7 bases, leaving 18 bases between them. Germline V gene data show CDR1 as LNHDA and CDR2 as SQIVND (reference sequence). The CDR3 has 15 residues. The CDR3: CASSRQDRNGQPQHF. The CDR3 nucleotides read TGTGCCAGTAGTCGACAGGATCGGAATGGCCAGCCCCAGCATTTT.

The chain joins TRBV6-1 to TRBJ1-5; D is perhaps TRBD1 (6 bases). The length of the CDR3 is 13 residues. The germline V and J ends were trimmed by 4 bases and 6 bases, with 10 bases remaining between them. The germline V gene has CDR1 MNHNS and CDR2 SASEGT. This CDR3 reads CASSVRGSQPQHF. The CDR3 nucleotides read TGTGCCAGCAGTGTCAGGGGTAGTCAGCCCCAGCATTTT.

Here the CDR3 reads CASSLVERGVYNEQFF. CDR3 nucleotide sequence: TGTGCCAGCAGCTTAGTCGAGCGGGGGGTTTACAATGAGCAGTTCTTC. The chain carries TRBV11-2 and TRBJ2-1; the match to TRBD2 covers 9 bases. Per germline, CDR1 SGHAT and CDR2 FQNNGV. The CDR3 sequence is 16 residues long. V lost 1 base to trimming and J lost 4 bases; unmatched junction nucleotides: 5.

The V and J genes are TRBV7-9 and TRBJ2-2; D remains ambiguous. Germline V gene lookup returns CDR1 SEHNR and CDR2 FQNEAQ (reference sequence). V lost 5 bases and J 0 bases, leaving 10 bases between the germline ends. This CDR3 contains 15 residues. CDR3 in amino acids: CASSLPLSNTGELFF. The CDR3 region has the DNA TGTGCCAGCAGCCTACCCCTGTCGAACACCGGGGAGCTGTTTTTT.

V gene TRBV19 combines with J gene TRBJ2-3; TRBD1 agrees at 8 bases. Germline values: CDR1 LNHDA, CDR2 SQIVND (reference sequence). With 11 bases clipped from V and 0 bases from J, the junction kept 13 bases outside the gene matches. The CDR3 has 16 residues. This CDR3 reads CAAGQGVTTSTDTQYF. In DNA, the CDR3 is TGTGCCGCCGGACAGGGAGTCACAACTAGCACAGATACGCAGTATTTT.

The CDR3 DNA sequence: TGTGCCAGCAGTGATTTGGGCAGGGGTAATTCCTATGGCTACACCTTC. Encoded protein: CASSDLGRGNSYGYTF. This sequence joins TRBV25-1 and TRBJ1-2; a weak D match, TRBD1 (6 bases). Trimming took 3 bases from V and 4 from J, leaving 18 bases between them. The CDR3 is made up of 16 amino acids. The germline V gene has CDR1 MGHDK and CDR2 SYGVNS.

The V and J genes are TRBV28 and TRBJ1-3, with TRBD1 matching 8 bases. The CDR3 is 16 residues long. From germline, CDR1 is MDHEN and CDR2 SYDVKM. V lost 3 bases to trimming and J lost 6 bases; unmatched junction nucleotides: 10. As DNA, the CDR3 is TGTGCCAGCAGTTTCGGCAGGGGGCTTTCCCCAAACACCATATATTTT. Its protein product is CASSFGRGLSPNTIYF.